There are a few counts of the clone carrying this T cell receptor (beta chain). Its antigen remains unknown. The data were obtained in a study of T cells after yellow fever vaccination. Overall study context: Those fractions that held only low numbers of cells were prepared using the SMART-Seq v4 Ultra Low Input RNA kit. Study outcomes and limitations: Some clonotypes, a small share, were shared between CD4 and CD8 compartments. Abundant bulk-population clonotypes could contaminate the FACS-sorted repertoires.

The CDR3 totals 12 residues. Germline V CDR1 and CDR2: DFQATT, SNEGSKA (reference sequence). The V end lost 4 bases, the J end lost 7 bases, and 13 bases lay between the germline ends. MiXCR, applied by TCRdb to the 5' RACE reads, yields one record per CDR3 protein. The repertoire holds some 390,000 distinct CDR3 sequences, about 6% seen once, with over 14% in the top ten. The V and J genes are TRBV20-1 and TRBJ2-5; weak D call: TRBD2 (5 bases). Sequences were derived from PBMCs, sampled 5 days after the yellow fever booster vaccination. This TCR came from a man younger than 45 who received the YFV17D yellow fever vaccine. The CDR3 region is CSAKGGRLTQYF. The CDR3 DNA is TGCAGTGCTAAGGGCGGGCGATTGACCCAGTACTTC.